This T cell receptor (beta chain) was sequenced for a study of T-cell reconstitution after alpha-beta-depleted transplantation in children. Using unique molecular identifiers, the investigators prepared the TCRbeta library. TCRdb analysed the PCR reads with MiXCR anew, one entry per CDR3 protein. The top ten clones hold under 15% of a sample with approximately 200,000 distinct CDR3 sequences, about 14% of them seen once. The CDR3 is made up of 16 amino acids. CDR1 SGHTA and CDR2 FQGNSA come from the germline V gene. V dropped 0 bases and J dropped 8; count of bases not matched to a gene: 10. This clonotype was counted many times.

The material was PBMCs from the stem cell graft donor, obtained from the stem cell graft. The clonotype originates from a human donor who donated a stem cell graft to a child with acute lymphoblastic leukemia. The genes are TRBV7-2 and TRBJ2-1; 7 bases map to TRBD2. The CDR3 here is CASSLAPWRESDEQFF. In DNA form, the CDR3 reads TGTGCCAGCAGCTTAGCGCCTTGGCGGGAGTCGGATGAGCAGTTCTTC.